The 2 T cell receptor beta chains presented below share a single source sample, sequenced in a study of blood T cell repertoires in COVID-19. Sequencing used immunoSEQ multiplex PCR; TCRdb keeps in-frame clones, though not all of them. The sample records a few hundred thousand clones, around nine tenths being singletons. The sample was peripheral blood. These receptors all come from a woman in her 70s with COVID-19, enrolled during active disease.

The CDR3 protein is CASSLQTSGSKYNEQFF. The CDR3 DNA reads TGTGCCAGCAGTTTACAGACTAGCGGGAGCAAATACAATGAGCAGTTCTTC. J is TRBJ2-1 and V is TRBV28; 12 nucleotides match TRBD2. V lost 2 bases, J lost 4 bases, and 6 bases stayed unmatched. This CDR3 has 17 amino acids. Germline CDR1 MDHEN, CDR2 SYDVKM.

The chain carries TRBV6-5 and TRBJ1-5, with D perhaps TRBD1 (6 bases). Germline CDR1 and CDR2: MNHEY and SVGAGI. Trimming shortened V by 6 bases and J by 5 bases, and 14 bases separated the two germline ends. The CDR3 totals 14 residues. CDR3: CASRAGTLDQPQHF. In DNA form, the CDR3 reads TGTGCCAGCAGAGCCGGGACATTGGATCAGCCCCAGCATTTT.